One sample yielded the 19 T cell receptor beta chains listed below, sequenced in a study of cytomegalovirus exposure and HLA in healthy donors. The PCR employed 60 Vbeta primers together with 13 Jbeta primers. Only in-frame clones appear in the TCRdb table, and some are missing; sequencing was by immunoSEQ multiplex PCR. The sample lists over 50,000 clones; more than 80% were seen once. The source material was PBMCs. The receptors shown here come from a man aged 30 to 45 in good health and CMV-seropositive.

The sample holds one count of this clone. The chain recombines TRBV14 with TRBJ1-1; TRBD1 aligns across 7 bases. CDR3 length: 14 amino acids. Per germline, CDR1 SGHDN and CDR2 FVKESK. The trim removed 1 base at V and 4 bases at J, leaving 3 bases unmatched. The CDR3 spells CASSQGYRGTEAFF. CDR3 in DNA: TGTGCCAGCAGCCAAGGCTACAGGGGCACTGAAGCTTTCTTT.

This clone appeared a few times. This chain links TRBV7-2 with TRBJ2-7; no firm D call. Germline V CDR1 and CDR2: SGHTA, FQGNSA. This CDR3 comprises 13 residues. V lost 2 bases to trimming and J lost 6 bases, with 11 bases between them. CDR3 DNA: TGTGCCAGCAGCTTAAGCATCCTTGGCGAGCAGTACTTC. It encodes CASSLSILGEQYF.

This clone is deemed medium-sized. The chain's CDR3 is CASKGGVSGANVLTF. For the CDR3, the DNA is TGTGCCAGTAAGGGAGGGGTCTCTGGGGCCAACGTCCTGACTTTC. The chain links TRBV19 to TRBJ2-6, with 7 positions matching TRBD2. This CDR3 has 15 residues. V was pared by 7 bases and J by 0 bases, with 3 bases of the junction left unmatched. Germline V gene lookup returns CDR1 LNHDA and CDR2 SQIVND (reference sequence).

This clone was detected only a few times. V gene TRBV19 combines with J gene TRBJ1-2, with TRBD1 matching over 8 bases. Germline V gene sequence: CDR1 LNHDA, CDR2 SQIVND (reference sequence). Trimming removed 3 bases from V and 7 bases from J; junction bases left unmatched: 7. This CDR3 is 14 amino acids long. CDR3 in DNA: TGTGCCAGTAGTATGTCCCCAGGGGGCGGTGGCTACACCTTC. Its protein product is CASSMSPGGGGYTF.

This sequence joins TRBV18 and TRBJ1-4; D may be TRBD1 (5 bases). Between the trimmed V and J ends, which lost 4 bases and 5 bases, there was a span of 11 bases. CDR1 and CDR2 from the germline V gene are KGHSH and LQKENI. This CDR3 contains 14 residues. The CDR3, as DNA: TGTGCCAGCTCACTAGCGGGACTGAATGAAAAACTGTTTTTT. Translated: CASSLAGLNEKLFF.

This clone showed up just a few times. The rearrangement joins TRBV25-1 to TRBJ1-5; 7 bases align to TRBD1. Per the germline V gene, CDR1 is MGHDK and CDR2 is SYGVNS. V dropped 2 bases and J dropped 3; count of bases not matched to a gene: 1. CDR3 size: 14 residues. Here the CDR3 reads CASSEGQDNQPQHF. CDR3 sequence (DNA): TGTGCCAGCAGTGAAGGACAGGACAATCAGCCCCAGCATTTT.

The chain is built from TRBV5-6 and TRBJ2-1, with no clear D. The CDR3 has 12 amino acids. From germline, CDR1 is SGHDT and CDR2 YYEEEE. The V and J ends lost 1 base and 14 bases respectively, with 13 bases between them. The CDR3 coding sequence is TGTGCCAGCAGCTTGTTTGGGCCCATGAAGTTCTTC. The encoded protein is CASSLFGPMKFF.

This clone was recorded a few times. Here the CDR3 reads CASSLVSLEIQFF. The CDR3 region has the DNA TGCGCCAGCAGCTTGGTCAGCCTAGAAATCCAGTTCTTC. This chain uses TRBV5-1 with TRBJ2-1; no firm D call. Trimming removed 0 bases at V and 13 bases at J, with 14 bases between. CDR3 size: 13 residues. CDR1 and CDR2 (germline): SGHRS, YFSETQ. Complete variable domain (other parts from reference TRBV5-1 and TRBJ2-1): KAGVTQTPRYLIKTRGQQVTLSCSPISGHRSVSWYQQTPGQGLQFLFEYFSETQRNKGNFPGRFSGRQFSNSRSEMNVSTLELGDSALYLCASSLVSLEIQFFGPGTRLTVL.

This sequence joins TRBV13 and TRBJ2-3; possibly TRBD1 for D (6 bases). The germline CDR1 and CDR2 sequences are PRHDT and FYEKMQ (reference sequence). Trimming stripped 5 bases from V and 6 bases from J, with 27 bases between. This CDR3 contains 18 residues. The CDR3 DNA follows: TGTGCCAGCAGCCGGGACACCTGGGGTTTATCGTCCGCCGATACGCAGTATTTT. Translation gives CASSRDTWGLSSADTQYF.

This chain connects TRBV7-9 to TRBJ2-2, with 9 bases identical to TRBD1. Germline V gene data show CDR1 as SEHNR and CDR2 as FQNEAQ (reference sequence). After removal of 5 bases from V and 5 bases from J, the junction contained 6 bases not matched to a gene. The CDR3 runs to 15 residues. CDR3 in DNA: TGTGCCAGCAGCCCGGGACAGGGAATTACCGGGGAGCTGTTTTTT. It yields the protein CASSPGQGITGELFF.

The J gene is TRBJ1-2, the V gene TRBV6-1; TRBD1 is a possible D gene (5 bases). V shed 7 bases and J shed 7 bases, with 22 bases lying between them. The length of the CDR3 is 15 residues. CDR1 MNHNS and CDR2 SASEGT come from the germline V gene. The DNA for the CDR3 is TGTGCCAGCATCTCTCGAACCGGGGTGGGGGGTGGCTACACCTTC. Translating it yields CASISRTGVGGGYTF.

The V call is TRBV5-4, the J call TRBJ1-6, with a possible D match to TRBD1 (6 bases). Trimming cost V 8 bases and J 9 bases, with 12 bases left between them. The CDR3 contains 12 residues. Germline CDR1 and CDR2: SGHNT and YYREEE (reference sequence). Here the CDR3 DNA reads TGTGCCAGTACTACAGGGCGTTCACCCCTCCACTTT. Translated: CASTTGRSPLHF.

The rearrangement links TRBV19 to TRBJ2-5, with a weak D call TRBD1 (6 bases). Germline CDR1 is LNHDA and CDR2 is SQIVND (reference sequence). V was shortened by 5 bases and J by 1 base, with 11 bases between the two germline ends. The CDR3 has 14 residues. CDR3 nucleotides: TGTGCCAGTAGTGTACAGGGTATCCAAGAGACCCAGTACTTC. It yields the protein CASSVQGIQETQYF.

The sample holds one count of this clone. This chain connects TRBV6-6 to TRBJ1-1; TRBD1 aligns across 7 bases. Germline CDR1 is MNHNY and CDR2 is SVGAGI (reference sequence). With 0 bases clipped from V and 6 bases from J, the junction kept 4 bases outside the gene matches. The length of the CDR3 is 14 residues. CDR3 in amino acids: CASSYSPGQAEAFF. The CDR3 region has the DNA TGTGCCAGCAGTTACTCGCCTGGACAGGCTGAAGCTTTCTTT.

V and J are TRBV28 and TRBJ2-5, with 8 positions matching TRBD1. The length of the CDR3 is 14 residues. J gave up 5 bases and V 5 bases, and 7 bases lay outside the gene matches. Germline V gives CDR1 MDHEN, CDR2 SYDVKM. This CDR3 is CASSPPGGGETQYF. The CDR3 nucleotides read TGTGCCAGCAGTCCCCCAGGGGGCGGCGAGACCCAGTACTTC.

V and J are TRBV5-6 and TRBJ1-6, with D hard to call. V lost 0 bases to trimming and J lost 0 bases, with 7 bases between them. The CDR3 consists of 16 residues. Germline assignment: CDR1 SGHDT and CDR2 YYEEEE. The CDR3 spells CASSLGAASYNSPLHF. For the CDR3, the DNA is TGTGCCAGCAGCTTGGGGGCAGCCTCCTATAATTCACCCCTCCACTTT.

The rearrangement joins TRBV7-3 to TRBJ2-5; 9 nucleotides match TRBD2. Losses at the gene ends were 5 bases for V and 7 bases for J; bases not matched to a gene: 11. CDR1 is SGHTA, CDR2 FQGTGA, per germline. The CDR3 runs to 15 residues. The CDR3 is CASSLSGSAGGTQYF. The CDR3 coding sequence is TGTGCCAGCAGCCTTAGCGGGAGCGCGGGGGGGACCCAGTACTTC.

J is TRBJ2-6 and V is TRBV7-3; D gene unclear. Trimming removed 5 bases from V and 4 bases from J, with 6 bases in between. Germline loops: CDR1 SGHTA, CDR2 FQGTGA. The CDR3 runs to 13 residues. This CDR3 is CASSIFGANVLTF. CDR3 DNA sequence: TGTGCCAGCAGCATCTTCGGGGCCAACGTCCTGACTTTC.

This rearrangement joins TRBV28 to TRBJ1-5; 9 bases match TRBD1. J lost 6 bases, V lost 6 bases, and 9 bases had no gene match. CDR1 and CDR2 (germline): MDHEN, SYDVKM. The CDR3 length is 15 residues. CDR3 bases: TGTGCCAGCAGAGATAGGACAGGGGTGGGTCAGCCCCAGCATTTT. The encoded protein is CASRDRTGVGQPQHF.